The clone carrying this T cell receptor beta chain was observed a handful of times. Its specificity is not known. After removal of 10 bases from V and 0 bases from J, the junction contained 9 bases not matched to a gene. The V gene's germline CDR1 is MNHEY and CDR2 SMNVEV (reference sequence). The CDR3 extends over 15 amino acids. This specimen comes from a study of cytomegalovirus exposure and HLA in healthy donors. Study results and limitations: The presence/absence work took it that sequencing depth was about the same across donors. The study designated 150 to 200 TCR beta chains cytomegalovirus-associated. Researchers reported in a later analysis that a missense DCLRE1C variant was tied to TCR beta V- and J-gene trimming.

Primers for the PCR totalled 60 Vbeta and 13 Jbeta. Method: immunoSEQ multiplex PCR; TCRdb's copy keeps in-frame clones and lacks some. The sample lists approximately 190,000 clones; 82% were seen once. This chain uses TRBV27 with TRBJ2-4; TRBD1 matches at 7 bases. The sample comprised PBMCs. The sequence was collected from a woman between 18 and 30 years old in good health and CMV-seronegative. This CDR3 reads CATRGTDLAKNIQYF. As DNA, the CDR3 is TGTGCCACCCGAGGGACAGACCTAGCCAAAAACATTCAGTACTTC.